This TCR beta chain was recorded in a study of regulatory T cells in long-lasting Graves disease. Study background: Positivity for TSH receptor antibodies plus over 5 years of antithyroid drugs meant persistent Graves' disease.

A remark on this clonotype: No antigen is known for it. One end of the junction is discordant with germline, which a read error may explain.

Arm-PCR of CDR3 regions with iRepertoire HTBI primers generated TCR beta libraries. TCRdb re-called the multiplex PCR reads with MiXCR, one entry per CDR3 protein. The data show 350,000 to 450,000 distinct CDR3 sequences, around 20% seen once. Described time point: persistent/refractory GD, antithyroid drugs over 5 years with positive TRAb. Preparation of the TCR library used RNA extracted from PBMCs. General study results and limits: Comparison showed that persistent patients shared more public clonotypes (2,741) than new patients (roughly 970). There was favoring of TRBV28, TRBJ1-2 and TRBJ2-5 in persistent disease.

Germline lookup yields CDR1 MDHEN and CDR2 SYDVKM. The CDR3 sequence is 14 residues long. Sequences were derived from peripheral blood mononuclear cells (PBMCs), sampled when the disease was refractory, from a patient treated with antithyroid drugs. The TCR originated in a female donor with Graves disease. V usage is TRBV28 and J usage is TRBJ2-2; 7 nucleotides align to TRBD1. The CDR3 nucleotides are TGTGCCAGCAGCCCCGGACAGGCCACCCGGGAGCTGTTTTTT. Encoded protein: CASSPGQATRELFF.